This record concerns one TCR beta chain sequence. Germline loops: CDR1 LNHDA, CDR2 SQIVND (reference sequence). CDR3 length equals 14 residues. J lost 4 bases, V lost 3 bases, and 5 bases had no gene match. The sample is drawn from a study of blood T cell repertoires in COVID-19. Original processing notes: Amplification from reference gene primers served as the basis for estimated nucleated cell counts. Clones were sequenced by immunoSEQ multiplex PCR, and TCRdb holds only the in-frame ones, with some missing. The D gene and trimming were derived from the DNA, and the V and J assignments and clone size from that table. The data show under 95,000 clones, 88% seen once.

This TCR came from a human donor in a cohort sampled during active COVID-19. The sequenced sample consisted of peripheral blood. The chain couples TRBV19 to TRBJ2-5; 7 bases fit TRBD2. This chain's CDR3 is CASSMGGLGETQYF. The CDR3 DNA reads TGTGCCAGTAGTATGGGGGGGTTAGGAGAGACCCAGTACTTC.